The source of this T cell receptor (beta chain) is a study of quantifying T cell responses using KT2 cells. Overall study: Reverse transcription used primers in the TCR alpha and beta constant regions.

An oligo carrying a UMI was ligated to the cDNA 3' end. First-round PCR used three to five cycles and beta primers RC1.1 and RC1.2 covering TRBC1 and TRBC2. One entry per CDR3 protein results from TCRdb running MiXCR on the UMI-ligation and nested PCR reads. The profile shows 45,000 to 65,000 distinct CDR3 sequences, around an eighth of them singletons. This clonotype was seen a few times. Unfractionated PBMC were spiked with known numbers of KT2 clone cells. Fixed numbers of PBMC received varying amounts of KT2 cells. The CDR3 runs to 13 residues. The V segment lost 7 bases and the J segment 3 bases; nucleotides outside the gene matches: 2. CDR1 and CDR2 from the germline V gene are SGHVS and FNYEAQ.

The sequenced sample was PBMCs spiked with cells of the T cell clone KT2. The chain joins TRBV7-6 to TRBJ2-1; 8 bases fit TRBD1. The source is a human donor. CDR3 DNA: TGTGCCAGCAATACAGGGGGCTACAATGAGCAGTTCTTC. This encodes CASNTGGYNEQFF.